This TCR beta chain was sequenced in a study of blood T cell repertoires in COVID-19 (dated by TCRdb to the early 2020s). Context from the whole study: The collaborator samples originated in the United States, Italy and Spain and spanned the acute and convalescent phases of COVID-19. The repertoires were released in a freely available public database intended as a resource for research on the immune response to SARS-CoV-2. The material from the prospective study consisted of cDNA or gDNA derived from T cells, B-cell-depleted T cells, or PBMCs. Subjects who had been exposed to COVID-19, were actively infected with it, or had recovered from it provided the deeply sampled blood TCRbeta repertoires that made up the dataset. The sample metadata nearly always contained a de-identified subject ID, COVID-19 status, age in years and sex. Where HLA class I and class II types were available, the types were taken from metadata supplied by the sample provider, not from assay-based typing. Samples were obtained from the ongoing ImmuneRACE study (first 160 participants) and from 950 to 1,500 subjects provided by 6 global collaborators. Findings and caveats that apply to the study as a whole: The quantity of clinical and demographic metadata differed by source and by participant and was supplied without curation.

After removal of 4 bases from V and 5 bases from J, the junction retains 5 bases not matched to a gene. CDR1 and CDR2 were assigned from the germline V gene (reference sequence) as LGHDT and YNNKEL. The CDR3 measures 16 amino acids from cysteine to phenylalanine. Only the CDR3 region is kept as DNA, spanning 48 bases read in frame from base 1. Comment on this clone: Its antigen remains unidentified. The sample holds no much larger clone one base away, and base qualities are not on file.

The collaborating institutions used their own protocols to collect whole blood in K2EDTA tubes. For TCRbeta analysis, collaborators shipped samples in one of three forms: frozen whole blood, isolated PBMCs, or DNA extracted from either of those sample types. TCRbeta CDR3 regions were amplified from genomic DNA by means of the immunoSEQ Assay, a bias-controlled multiplex PCR. Under the source paper's analysis protocol: The number of nucleated cells in each sample was estimated from the amplification of reference gene primers within the assay. To quantify the absolute abundance of each unique TCRbeta CDR3 rearrangement, sequence reads were collapsed and filtered. For each sample, productive Simpson clonality was calculated as the square root of Simpson's diversity index over productive rearrangements. The clones in this table, taken by TCRdb from immuneACCESS, are in-frame only. Not every clone is retained; where verified, under half of the shortfall comes from an unresolved V gene, and the cause of the rest is unknown. From that table come the V and J calls and clone size; the DNA was used to work out D and trimming. For this sample the table gives 200,000 to 250,000 clones, of which just under 85% were detected only once. Jointly, the top ten make up 5% to 7% of the sample.

The chain links TRBV3-1 (or the pseudogene TRBV3-2) with TRBJ2-3, with 14 bases aligning to TRBD2. The sequencing input was peripheral blood. The TCR was taken from a woman aged 60-70 years with active or convalescent COVID-19. The DNA sequence is given as TGTGCCAGCAGCCCGACTAGCGGGGGGGCCCAAGATACGCAGTATTTT. The resulting protein is CASSPTSGGAQDTQYF.